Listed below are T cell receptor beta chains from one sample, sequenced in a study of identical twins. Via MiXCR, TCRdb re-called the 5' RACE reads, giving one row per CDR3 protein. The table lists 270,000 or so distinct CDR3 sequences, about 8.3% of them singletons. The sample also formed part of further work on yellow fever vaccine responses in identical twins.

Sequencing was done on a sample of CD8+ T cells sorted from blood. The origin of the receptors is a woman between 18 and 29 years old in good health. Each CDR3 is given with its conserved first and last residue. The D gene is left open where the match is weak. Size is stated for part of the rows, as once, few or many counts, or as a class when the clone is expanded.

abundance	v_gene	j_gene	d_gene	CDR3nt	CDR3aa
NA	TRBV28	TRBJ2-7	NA	TGTGCCAGCAGTTTAGAATATGGTGGTGAGCAGTACTTC	CASSLEYGGEQYF
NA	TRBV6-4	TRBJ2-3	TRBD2	TGTGCCAGCAGTGACCGTGCGGGGGGTGAAACAGATACGCAGTATTTT	CASSDRAGGETDTQYF
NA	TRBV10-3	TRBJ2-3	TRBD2	TGTGCCATCAGTGATACCCAGGGACTAGCGGGAGCCCCAGATACGCAGTATTTT	CAISDTQGLAGAPDTQYF
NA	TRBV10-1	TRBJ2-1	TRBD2	TGCGCCAGCGGTGAGTCGGGACTAGCGGGATTGAATGAGCAGTTCTTC	CASGESGLAGLNEQFF
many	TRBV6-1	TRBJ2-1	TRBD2	TGTGCCAGCAGTCGACTAGCTGATGAGCAGTTCTTC	CASSRLADEQFF
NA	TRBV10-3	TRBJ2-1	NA	TGTGCCATCAGTGGGCCTGTGGGTTCCGATGAGCAGTTCTTC	CAISGPVGSDEQFF
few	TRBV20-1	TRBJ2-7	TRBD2	TGCAGTGCTAGAGATCAGGGTAGCGGGTACGAGCAGTACTTC	CSARDQGSGYEQYF
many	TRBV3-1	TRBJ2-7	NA	TGTGCCAGCAGCCAGGATGACGGCGTCGGCTCCTACGAGCAGTACTTC	CASSQDDGVGSYEQYF
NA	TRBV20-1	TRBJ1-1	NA	TGCAGTGCTAGGTCCAGGGAGGGTTGGAACACTGAAGCTTTCTTT	CSARSREGWNTEAFF
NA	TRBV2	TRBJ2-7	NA	TGTGCCAGCAGTGACGGACCCTACGAGCAGTACTTC	CASSDGPYEQYF
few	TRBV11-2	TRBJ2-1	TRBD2	TGTGCCAGCAACCCCGGGAGGGCCGCATCCGATGAGCAGTTCTTC	CASNPGRAASDEQFF